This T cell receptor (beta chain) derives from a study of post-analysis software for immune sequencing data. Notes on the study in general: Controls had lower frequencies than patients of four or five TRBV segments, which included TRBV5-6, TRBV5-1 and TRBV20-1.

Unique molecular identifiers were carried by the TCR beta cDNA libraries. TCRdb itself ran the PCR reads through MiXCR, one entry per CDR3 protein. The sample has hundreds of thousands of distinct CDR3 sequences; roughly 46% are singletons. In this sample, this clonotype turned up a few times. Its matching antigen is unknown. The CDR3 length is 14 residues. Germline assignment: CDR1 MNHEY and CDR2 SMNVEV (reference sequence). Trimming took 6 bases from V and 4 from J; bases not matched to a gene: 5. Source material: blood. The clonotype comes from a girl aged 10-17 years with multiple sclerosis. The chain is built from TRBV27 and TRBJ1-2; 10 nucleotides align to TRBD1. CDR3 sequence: CASRGQGLGYGYTF. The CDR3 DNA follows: TGTGCCAGCAGGGGACAGGGGCTCGGCTATGGCTACACCTTC.